The sequence of this TCR beta chain was determined in a study of CD8 T cells in Susac syndrome. CD8+ and CD4+ blood T cells underwent TCR beta sequencing. The CD8+ and CD4+ T cells were isolated magnetically using a negative isolation approach, whereas the TEMRA cells were enriched by FACS. With random hexamers, reverse transcription was performed on about 0.45 to 1 ug of RNA. TCRdb recomputed calls from the immunoSEQ multiplex PCR reads with MiXCR, one row per CDR3 protein. The data contain about 430,000 distinct CDR3 sequences, 75% to 90% of them singletons. Sequencing was performed on CD8+ T cells from PBMCs. The clonotype originates from a human donor with multiple sclerosis.

CDR3 sequence reads: CASSFLGQGSGGYTF. CDR3 bases: TGTGCCAGCAGCTTTCTCGGACAGGGCTCAGGGGGCTACACCTTC. The chain carries TRBV7-9 and TRBJ1-2; 8 bases fit TRBD1. Germline CDR1 reads SEHNR; CDR2 reads FQNEAQ (reference sequence). The V segment lost 3 bases and the J segment 8 bases; nucleotides outside the gene matches: 11. CDR3 length equals 15 residues.